The rows below give T cell receptor beta chains drawn from one sample of a study of cytomegalovirus exposure and HLA in healthy donors. This table comes from immunoSEQ multiplex PCR, and its TCRdb copy is limited to in-frame clones, with some not included. The data contain roughly 120,000 clones, 55% to 65% of them singletons. The sample taken for sequencing was PBMCs. Receptor source: a woman in her thirties in good health and CMV-seronegative. CDR3s include the opening cysteine and the closing phenylalanine or tryptophan. A D gene is named only where the DNA matches it firmly. Clone size is stated in some rows and not others, as once, few, many or a class when expanded.

abundance | j_gene | d_gene | v_gene | CDR3nt | CDR3aa
few | TRBJ2-5 | . | TRBV28 | TGTGCCAGCAGCTCCCGGGAGCCGCAGACCCAGTACTTC | CASSSREPQTQYF
. | TRBJ1-5 | . | TRBV7-2 | TGTGCCAGCAGCTTAGTTCCCAGGTATAGCAATCAGCCCCAGCATTTT | CASSLVPRYSNQPQHF
. | TRBJ2-1 | TRBD1 | TRBV9 | TGTGCCAGCAGCGCCGATAGGACCGGGACAGGGAGTAGGGATGAGCAGTTCTTC | CASSADRTGTGSRDEQFF
few | TRBJ1-3 | . | TRBV30 | TGTGCCTGGAATCTTGAGAATGGAAACACCATATATTTT | CAWNLENGNTIYF
. | TRBJ1-2 | TRBD1 | TRBV19 | TGTGCCAGTAGCCTGGACAGGGGGAACTATGGCTACACCTTC | CASSLDRGNYGYTF
few | TRBJ2-1 | TRBD2 | TRBV27 | TGTGCCAGCAGTTTACTCACTAGCGGCGTGGGGAATGAGCAGTTCTTC | CASSLLTSGVGNEQFF
. | TRBJ1-6 | TRBD1 | TRBV30 | TGTGCCTGGAGCCCCGGGACAGAGAATTCACCCCTCCACTTT | CAWSPGTENSPLHF
few | TRBJ2-7 | TRBD2 | TRBV27 | TGTGCCAGCAGTCCTCAAGGACTAGCGGGAAGGAACGAGCAGTACTTC | CASSPQGLAGRNEQYF
. | TRBJ2-1 | . | TRBV14 | TGTGCCAGCAGCCAAGTTACGTCAGCCTACAATGAGCAGTTCTTC | CASSQVTSAYNEQFF
. | TRBJ1-3 | . | TRBV9 | TGTGCCAGCAGCGTACGAGCTGGAAACACCATATATTTT | CASSVRAGNTIYF